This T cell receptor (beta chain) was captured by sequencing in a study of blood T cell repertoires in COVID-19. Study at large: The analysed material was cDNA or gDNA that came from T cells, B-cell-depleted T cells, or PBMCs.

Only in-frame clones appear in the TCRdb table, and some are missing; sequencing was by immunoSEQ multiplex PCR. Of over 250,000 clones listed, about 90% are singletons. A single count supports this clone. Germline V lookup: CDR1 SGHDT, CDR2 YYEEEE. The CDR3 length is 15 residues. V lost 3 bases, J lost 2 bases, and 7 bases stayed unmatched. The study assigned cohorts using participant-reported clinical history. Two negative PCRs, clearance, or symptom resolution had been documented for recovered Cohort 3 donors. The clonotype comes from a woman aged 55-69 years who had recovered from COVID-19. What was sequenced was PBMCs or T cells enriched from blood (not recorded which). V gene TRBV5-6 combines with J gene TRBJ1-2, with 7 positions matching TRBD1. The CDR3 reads CASSSVRGRNYGYTF. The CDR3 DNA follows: TGTGCCAGCAGCTCAGTAAGGGGGCGGAACTATGGCTACACCTTC. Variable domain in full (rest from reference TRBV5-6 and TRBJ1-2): DAGVTQSPTHLIKTRGQQVTLRCSPKSGHDTVSWYQQALGQGPQFIFQYYEEEERQRGNFPDRFSGHQFPNYSSELNVNALLLGDSALYLCASSSVRGRNYGYTFGSGTRLTVV.